These T cell receptor beta chains were read from a single sample in a study of blood T cell repertoires in COVID-19. Method: immunoSEQ multiplex PCR; TCRdb's copy keeps in-frame clones and lacks some. The data contain around 120,000 clones, around 87% of them singletons. Sequenced sample: peripheral blood. The receptors stem from a woman in her 70s with acute or convalescent COVID-19. Both conserved end residues are part of each CDR3. Fields, in order: J gene, clone size, D gene, V gene, CDR3 protein, CDR3 DNA. A D gene is named only where the DNA matches it firmly. Clone sizes are given selectively: once, few, many, or a class where the clone is expanded.

J gene: TRBJ2-5; clone size: .; D gene: .; V gene: TRBV7-2; CDR3 protein: CASSLGGTETQYF; CDR3 DNA: TGTGCCAGCAGCTTGGGGGGAACAGAGACCCAGTACTTC
J gene: TRBJ1-6; clone size: .; D gene: .; V gene: TRBV6-2/TRBV6-3; CDR3 protein: CASTPGRESSPLHF; CDR3 DNA: TGTGCCAGCACCCCGGGTCGGGAGTCGTCACCCCTCCACTTT
J gene: TRBJ1-6; clone size: .; D gene: .; V gene: TRBV5-4; CDR3 protein: CASRSGTFNSPLHF; CDR3 DNA: TGTGCCAGCAGATCAGGAACCTTTAATTCACCCCTCCACTTT
J gene: TRBJ1-1; clone size: .; D gene: TRBD1; V gene: TRBV6-5; CDR3 protein: CASKEGTGSEAFF; CDR3 DNA: TGTGCCAGCAAGGAGGGGACAGGCTCTGAAGCTTTCTTT
J gene: TRBJ1-5; clone size: once; D gene: .; V gene: TRBV6-1; CDR3 protein: CASSEAGRHPNQPQHF; CDR3 DNA: TGTGCCAGCAGTGAAGCGGGGCGGCACCCGAATCAGCCCCAGCATTTT
J gene: TRBJ1-5; clone size: .; D gene: TRBD1; V gene: TRBV5-1; CDR3 protein: CASKEGTDLNQPQHF; CDR3 DNA: TGCGCCAGCAAAGAAGGGACAGACCTAAATCAGCCCCAGCATTTT
J gene: TRBJ1-3; clone size: once; D gene: TRBD1; V gene: TRBV5-6; CDR3 protein: CASSLADRAGNTIYF; CDR3 DNA: TGTGCCAGCAGCTTGGCCGACAGGGCTGGAAACACCATATATTTT
J gene: TRBJ1-1; clone size: .; D gene: .; V gene: TRBV24-1; CDR3 protein: CATSDQGNAEAFF; CDR3 DNA: TGTGCCACCAGTGACCAGGGAAACGCTGAAGCTTTCTTT
J gene: TRBJ1-3; clone size: .; D gene: .; V gene: TRBV5-1; CDR3 protein: CASSLAGGNGNTIYF; CDR3 DNA: TGCGCCAGCAGCTTGGCCGGGGGAAATGGAAACACCATATATTTT
J gene: TRBJ2-1; clone size: .; D gene: TRBD2; V gene: TRBV28; CDR3 protein: CASSLAGGAREQFF; CDR3 DNA: TGTGCCAGCAGCCTAGCGGGGGGAGCGCGGGAGCAGTTCTTC
J gene: TRBJ1-2; clone size: .; D gene: .; V gene: TRBV28; CDR3 protein: CASSSGQFGNGYTF; CDR3 DNA: TGTGCCAGCAGTTCAGGACAGTTCGGAAATGGCTACACCTTC
J gene: TRBJ2-5; clone size: .; D gene: .; V gene: TRBV5-6; CDR3 protein: CASSWARETQYF; CDR3 DNA: TGTGCCAGCAGCTGGGCACGAGAGACCCAGTACTTC
J gene: TRBJ2-7; clone size: .; D gene: TRBD1; V gene: TRBV5-6; CDR3 protein: CASSGRQGRGYEQYF; CDR3 DNA: TGTGCCAGCAGCGGAAGACAGGGTAGGGGGTACGAGCAGTACTTC
J gene: TRBJ1-5; clone size: .; D gene: TRBD1; V gene: TRBV19; CDR3 protein: CASNGQGIWPQHF; CDR3 DNA: TGTGCCAGTAACGGACAGGGGATTTGGCCCCAGCATTTT
J gene: TRBJ1-1; clone size: .; D gene: TRBD1; V gene: TRBV5-1; CDR3 protein: CASSYTGTGWSEAFF; CDR3 DNA: TGCGCCAGCAGCTATACCGGGACAGGGTGGTCTGAAGCTTTCTTT
J gene: TRBJ1-2; clone size: .; D gene: .; V gene: TRBV4-1; CDR3 protein: CASSQRQDLEVYGYTF; CDR3 DNA: TGCGCCAGCAGCCAAAGACAGGACCTGGAGGTCTATGGCTACACCTTC
J gene: TRBJ1-5; clone size: .; D gene: .; V gene: TRBV6-1; CDR3 protein: CASSDLLGDQPQHF; CDR3 DNA: TGTGCCAGCAGTGACCTCCTGGGCGATCAGCCCCAGCATTTT
J gene: TRBJ1-4; clone size: few; D gene: .; V gene: TRBV3-1/TRBV3-2; CDR3 protein: CASSLEGRMGEKLFF; CDR3 DNA: TGTGCCAGCAGCTTAGAGGGGAGGATGGGCGAAAAACTGTTTTTT
J gene: TRBJ2-2; clone size: .; D gene: .; V gene: TRBV5-4; CDR3 protein: CASSHRGLTGELFF; CDR3 DNA: TGTGCCAGCAGCCACAGGGGACTCACCGGGGAGCTGTTTTTT
J gene: TRBJ2-1; clone size: .; D gene: TRBD2; V gene: TRBV29-1; CDR3 protein: CSGLAWSSYNEQFF; CDR3 DNA: TGCAGCGGACTAGCTTGGAGCTCCTACAATGAGCAGTTCTTC
J gene: TRBJ2-1; clone size: once; D gene: TRBD2; V gene: TRBV6-6; CDR3 protein: CASRRIAGASPNEQFF; CDR3 DNA: TGTGCCAGCAGAAGAATAGCGGGGGCCTCCCCCAATGAGCAGTTCTTC
J gene: TRBJ2-7; clone size: .; D gene: .; V gene: TRBV3-1/TRBV3-2; CDR3 protein: CASSPLSASREQYF; CDR3 DNA: TGTGCCAGCAGCCCCCTATCCGCGTCGAGGGAGCAGTACTTC
J gene: TRBJ1-1; clone size: .; D gene: .; V gene: TRBV10-3; CDR3 protein: CAISQGENTEAFF; CDR3 DNA: TGTGCCATCTCCCAGGGCGAGAACACTGAAGCTTTCTTT
J gene: TRBJ1-5; clone size: once; D gene: .; V gene: TRBV18; CDR3 protein: CASSAEVGGVQPQHF; CDR3 DNA: TGTGCCAGCTCAGCCGAGGTGGGAGGAGTCCAGCCCCAGCATTTT
J gene: TRBJ1-4; clone size: .; D gene: .; V gene: TRBV5-4; CDR3 protein: CASSLAVSGTNEKLFF; CDR3 DNA: TGTGCCAGCAGCTTGGCTGTCTCGGGAACTAATGAAAAACTGTTTTTT
J gene: TRBJ2-3; clone size: .; D gene: TRBD1; V gene: TRBV6-5; CDR3 protein: CASSWGDRDSTDTQYF; CDR3 DNA: TGTGCCAGCAGTTGGGGGGACAGGGACAGCACAGATACGCAGTATTTT
J gene: TRBJ1-6; clone size: .; D gene: TRBD1; V gene: TRBV19; CDR3 protein: CASSILPGGSPLHF; CDR3 DNA: TGTGCCAGTAGTATCCTGCCAGGGGGCTCACCCCTCCACTTT
J gene: TRBJ1-3; clone size: .; D gene: .; V gene: TRBV6-1; CDR3 protein: CASSDRVNSGNTIYF; CDR3 DNA: TGTGCCAGCAGTGATCGGGTCAACTCTGGAAACACCATATATTTT
J gene: TRBJ2-2; clone size: .; D gene: TRBD1; V gene: TRBV27; CDR3 protein: CASSSGQLNTGELFF; CDR3 DNA: TGTGCCAGCAGTTCGGGACAGCTAAACACCGGGGAGCTGTTTTTT
J gene: TRBJ1-4; clone size: .; D gene: TRBD1; V gene: TRBV5-1; CDR3 protein: CASSVDRENEKLFF; CDR3 DNA: TGCGCCAGCAGCGTCGACAGGGAGAATGAAAAACTGTTTTTT
J gene: TRBJ1-1; clone size: .; D gene: TRBD1; V gene: TRBV6-1; CDR3 protein: CASSDHRGGDTEAFF; CDR3 DNA: TGTGCCAGCAGTGATCACAGGGGGGGGGACACTGAAGCTTTCTTT
J gene: TRBJ1-1; clone size: .; D gene: .; V gene: TRBV30; CDR3 protein: CAWSVQGRGAFF; CDR3 DNA: TGTGCCTGGAGTGTACAGGGAAGAGGGGCTTTCTTT
J gene: TRBJ1-2; clone size: .; D gene: .; V gene: TRBV30; CDR3 protein: CAWSVQGGRGYGYTF; CDR3 DNA: TGTGCCTGGAGTGTACAAGGGGGAAGAGGCTATGGCTACACCTTC
J gene: TRBJ1-3; clone size: .; D gene: .; V gene: TRBV18; CDR3 protein: CASSLDQGGTGNTIYF; CDR3 DNA: TGTGCCAGCTCACTCGACCAGGGAGGGACTGGAAACACCATATATTTT
J gene: TRBJ2-7; clone size: .; D gene: .; V gene: TRBV5-5; CDR3 protein: CASSTPWAGQSPYEQYF; CDR3 DNA: TGTGCCAGCTCAACACCTTGGGCGGGACAGAGCCCCTACGAGCAGTACTTC
J gene: TRBJ1-3; clone size: few; D gene: .; V gene: TRBV5-1; CDR3 protein: CASSFGSSSGNTIYF; CDR3 DNA: TGCGCCAGCAGCTTTGGCTCAAGCTCTGGAAACACCATATATTTT
J gene: TRBJ2-3; clone size: .; D gene: .; V gene: TRBV3-1/TRBV3-2; CDR3 protein: CASSFTHFRTDTQYF; CDR3 DNA: TGTGCCAGCAGCTTTACACATTTTCGCACAGATACGCAGTATTTT
J gene: TRBJ1-1; clone size: .; D gene: .; V gene: TRBV2; CDR3 protein: CASSELGGGTEAFF; CDR3 DNA: TGTGCCAGCAGTGAACTTGGGGGCGGCACTGAAGCTTTCTTT
J gene: TRBJ2-1; clone size: .; D gene: .; V gene: TRBV19; CDR3 protein: CASGFRGSYNEQFF; CDR3 DNA: TGTGCCAGTGGTTTCCGAGGCTCCTACAATGAGCAGTTCTTC
J gene: TRBJ1-2; clone size: many; D gene: .; V gene: TRBV11-1; CDR3 protein: CASSPGKIYGYTF; CDR3 DNA: TGTGCCAGCAGCCCCGGGAAGATCTATGGCTACACCTTC
J gene: TRBJ1-1; clone size: .; D gene: .; V gene: TRBV11-3; CDR3 protein: CASSFGANTEAFF; CDR3 DNA: TGTGCCAGCAGCTTTGGAGCGAACACTGAAGCTTTCTTT
J gene: TRBJ1-3; clone size: .; D gene: .; V gene: TRBV19; CDR3 protein: CASSMAGTSGNTIYF; CDR3 DNA: TGTGCCAGTAGTATGGCGGGTACCTCTGGAAACACCATATATTTT
J gene: TRBJ1-2; clone size: .; D gene: .; V gene: TRBV2; CDR3 protein: CASSTNTAGWARGYGYTF; CDR3 DNA: TGTGCCAGCAGTACCAATACCGCGGGGTGGGCGCGGGGCTATGGCTACACCTTC
J gene: TRBJ2-1; clone size: .; D gene: .; V gene: TRBV9; CDR3 protein: CASSPGDRGNEQFF; CDR3 DNA: TGTGCCAGCAGCCCGGGGGATAGGGGAAATGAGCAGTTCTTC
J gene: TRBJ2-1; clone size: .; D gene: .; V gene: TRBV6-5; CDR3 protein: CASSLTGFTYNEQFF; CDR3 DNA: TGTGCCAGCAGTTTAACAGGGTTCACCTACAATGAGCAGTTCTTC
J gene: TRBJ1-1; clone size: .; D gene: .; V gene: TRBV11-3; CDR3 protein: CASSPRLLLKAFF; CDR3 DNA: TGTGCCAGCAGCCCCCGACTGCTGTTGAAAGCTTTCTTT
J gene: TRBJ1-1; clone size: .; D gene: .; V gene: TRBV9; CDR3 protein: CASSGGQGNTEAFF; CDR3 DNA: TGTGCCAGCAGCGGGGGACAAGGGAACACTGAAGCTTTCTTT
J gene: TRBJ1-1; clone size: .; D gene: .; V gene: TRBV30; CDR3 protein: CAWSGMGGQSEAFF; CDR3 DNA: TGTGCCTGGAGTGGGATGGGGGGGCAGTCTGAAGCTTTCTTT
J gene: TRBJ1-1; clone size: .; D gene: .; V gene: TRBV5-1; CDR3 protein: CASSPWTGGTEAFF; CDR3 DNA: TGCGCCAGCAGCCCCTGGACCGGGGGCACTGAAGCTTTCTTT
J gene: TRBJ1-1; clone size: .; D gene: TRBD1; V gene: TRBV2; CDR3 protein: CASRGQGYTEAFF; CDR3 DNA: TGTGCCAGCAGGGGACAGGGGTACACTGAAGCTTTCTTT
J gene: TRBJ1-4; clone size: .; D gene: .; V gene: TRBV2; CDR3 protein: CASSERSLGGLFF; CDR3 DNA: TGTGCCAGCAGTGAAAGGAGTCTAGGCGGGCTGTTTTTT
J gene: TRBJ2-2; clone size: .; D gene: .; V gene: TRBV28; CDR3 protein: CASEGLALTLWGTGELFF; CDR3 DNA: TGTGCCAGCGAGGGTCTGGCCCTGACATTGTGGGGCACCGGGGAGCTGTTTTTT
J gene: TRBJ1-1; clone size: .; D gene: .; V gene: TRBV6-5; CDR3 protein: CASTPVTANTEAFF; CDR3 DNA: TGTGCCAGCACCCCCGTGACAGCGAACACTGAAGCTTTCTTT
J gene: TRBJ1-5; clone size: .; D gene: .; V gene: TRBV6-1; CDR3 protein: CASSDRPSNQPQHF; CDR3 DNA: TGTGCCAGCAGTGACAGGCCTAGCAATCAGCCCCAGCATTTT
J gene: TRBJ2-7; clone size: once; D gene: .; V gene: TRBV29-1; CDR3 protein: CSVEPAGHPYEQYF; CDR3 DNA: TGCAGCGTTGAACCCGCTGGACACCCCTACGAGCAGTACTTC
J gene: TRBJ1-6; clone size: .; D gene: TRBD1; V gene: TRBV2; CDR3 protein: CASLGFGTGINNSPLHF; CDR3 DNA: TGTGCCAGCTTGGGGTTTGGGACAGGGATTAATAATTCACCCCTCCACTTT
J gene: TRBJ1-2; clone size: .; D gene: .; V gene: TRBV19; CDR3 protein: CASRNWAGNLHGYTF; CDR3 DNA: TGTGCCAGTAGAAACTGGGCAGGGAACTTACATGGCTACACCTTC
J gene: TRBJ1-1; clone size: few; D gene: .; V gene: TRBV20-1; CDR3 protein: CSARVREEAFF; CDR3 DNA: TGCAGTGCTAGGGTCAGGGAAGAAGCTTTCTTT
J gene: TRBJ2-2; clone size: .; D gene: TRBD1; V gene: TRBV6-5; CDR3 protein: CASRETGGTGELFF; CDR3 DNA: TGTGCCAGCAGGGAGACAGGGGGGACCGGGGAGCTGTTTTTT
J gene: TRBJ2-1; clone size: .; D gene: TRBD2; V gene: TRBV10-3; CDR3 protein: CAIRGAGGPNEQFF; CDR3 DNA: TGTGCCATCAGGGGAGCGGGGGGGCCCAATGAGCAGTTCTTC